A single T cell receptor beta chain is shown here with its context. In the original workflow: The assay estimated nucleated cells by amplifying reference gene primers. The table came from immunoSEQ multiplex PCR; TCRdb's copy has only in-frame clones and leaves some out. V, J and clone size were drawn from that table, and D and trimming were deduced from the DNA. The table records 410,000 or so clones, around 91% of them present only once. This entry is derived from a study of blood T cell repertoires in COVID-19. Study at large: PBMCs, B-cell-depleted T cells, or T cells were the source of the cDNA or gDNA that made up the material.

Seattle participants joined during active infection and were tracked over time. V trimming: 1 base; J trimming: 6 bases; junction bases outside the gene matches: 6. Per the germline V gene, CDR1 is SGHTA and CDR2 is FQGNSA. The CDR3 sequence is 16 residues long. This clonotype was obtained from a middle-aged woman with COVID-19, enrolled during active disease. The sequencing input was peripheral blood. The J gene is TRBJ2-4, the V gene TRBV7-2; TRBD1 matches 10 bases. The CDR3 sequence: CASSLVRGQGRNIQYF. CDR3 nucleotides: TGTGCCAGCAGCTTAGTCAGGGGACAGGGGCGAAACATTCAGTACTTC.